Listed here are 32 T cell receptor beta chains from one sample, sequenced in a study of T cell responses to AZD1222 COVID-19 vaccine. Here immunoSEQ multiplex PCR was the method, and the copy in TCRdb shows in-frame clones only, minus some. The data hold more than 100,000 clones, with about nine tenths observed a single time. The source material was peripheral blood, sampled on day 0 of AZD1222 vaccination. These receptor sequences come from an adult in good health.

V gene TRBV4-3 combines with J gene TRBJ1-5, with D possibly TRBD1 on 5 matching bases. CDR3 length equals 15 residues. V was trimmed by 0 bases and J by 3 bases, leaving 9 bases between them. From germline, CDR1 is LGHNA and CDR2 YSLEER. The CDR3 reads CASSQDGANNQPQHF. The DNA for the CDR3 is TGCGCCAGCAGCCAAGATGGGGCCAACAATCAGCCCCAGCATTTT.

The rearrangement links TRBV5-1 to TRBJ1-1; 9 bases map to TRBD1. From germline, CDR1 is SGHRS and CDR2 YFSETQ. V lost 1 base to trimming and J lost 12 bases; unmatched junction nucleotides: 10. CDR3 length equals 14 residues. CDR3 amino acids: CASSLSSGTGLSFF. CDR3 bases: TGCGCCAGCAGCTTGTCTTCTGGGACAGGGCTTTCTTTCTTT.

The gene calls are TRBV13 and TRBJ2-3; D is unclear. CDR3 length equals 14 residues. Germline assignment: CDR1 PRHDT and CDR2 FYEKMQ (reference sequence). Trimming shortened V by 1 base and J by 6 bases, and 11 bases separated the two germline ends. CDR3 amino acids: CASSLVVGVDTQYF. CDR3 coding DNA: TGTGCCAGCAGCTTAGTGGTCGGAGTGGATACGCAGTATTTT.

This clone has a single count. This chain uses TRBV28 with TRBJ2-1, with TRBD1 matching 8 bases. Germline CDR1 is MDHEN and CDR2 is SYDVKM. J gave up 8 bases and V 5 bases, and 11 bases lay outside the gene matches. The CDR3 has 15 amino acids. This chain's CDR3 is CASSIPRPGQDEQFF. The DNA for the CDR3 is TGTGCCAGCAGTATCCCACGTCCGGGACAGGATGAGCAGTTCTTC.

CDR3 nucleotides: TGTGCCAGCAGCTCAGGGACTAGCGGTTGGGAGACCCAGTACTTC. Encoded protein: CASSSGTSGWETQYF. This chain joins TRBV7-6 and TRBJ2-5; TRBD2 aligns across 11 bases. The CDR3 totals 15 residues. With V trimmed by 4 bases and J by 5 bases, 6 bases remained unmatched. Per the germline V gene, CDR1 is SGHVS and CDR2 is FNYEAQ.

With regard to this clone: The sample contains more than one DNA sequence encoding this CDR3. This sequence joins TRBV5-1 and TRBJ2-7; 11 nucleotides agree with TRBD2. The CDR3 extends over 14 amino acids. V dropped 4 bases and J dropped 4; count of bases not matched to a gene: 4. Germline assignment: CDR1 SGHRS and CDR2 YFSETQ. CDR3 DNA: TGCGCCAGCAGCCCGACTAGCGGGACTTACGAGCAGTACTTC. Its translation is CASSPTSGTYEQYF.

This sequence joins TRBV6-5 and TRBJ1-1, with 10 nucleotides matching TRBD1. Germline loops: CDR1 MNHEY, CDR2 SVGAGI. V gave up 8 bases and J gave up 4 bases; unmatched junction bases: 4. This CDR3 is 13 amino acids long. The CDR3 spells CASPRTGGTEAFF. Here the CDR3 DNA reads TGTGCCAGCCCGCGGACAGGGGGCACTGAAGCTTTCTTT.

V and J are TRBV23-1 and TRBJ2-7; possibly TRBD2 for D (8 bases). TRBV23-1 is labeled an ORF, and its function is uncertain. The CDR3 has 23 amino acids. Trimming took 5 bases from V and 2 from J, leaving 40 bases between them. CDR3 sequence (DNA): TGCGCCAGCAGTTGCCCCCCCCCGCCCCCGACAGGGAGAGGCGGGAGGAGTGCCTACGAGCAGTACTTC. This sequence encodes CASSCPPPPPTGRGGRSAYEQYF.

The chain is built from TRBV10-2 and TRBJ1-3; D may be TRBD1 (6 bases). CDR1 WSHSY and CDR2 SAAADI come from the germline V gene. Between the trimmed V and J ends, which lost 3 bases and 0 bases, there was a span of 12 bases. CDR3 length: 16 residues. CDR3 nucleotides: TGCGCCAGCAGTGATGTCAGCAGGGGCTCTGGAAACACCATATATTTT. The encoded protein is CASSDVSRGSGNTIYF.

J is TRBJ1-2 and V is TRBV28, with TRBD1 matching 8 bases. Per the germline V gene, CDR1 is MDHEN and CDR2 is SYDVKM. Trimming at V came to 5 bases and at J to 3 bases, leaving 8 bases not matched to a gene. CDR3 length: 15 residues. The CDR3 sequence: CASSPGQGWYYGYTF. Written as DNA, the CDR3 is TGTGCCAGCAGTCCTGGACAGGGTTGGTACTATGGCTACACCTTC.

This clone turned up a few times. The J gene is TRBJ1-3, the V gene TRBV10-3; D is unclear. V was shortened by 5 bases and J by 2 bases, with 7 bases between the two germline ends. The CDR3 consists of 13 residues. Germline CDR1 ENHRY, CDR2 SYGVKD. The CDR3 DNA reads TGTGCCATCAGTACCGGACCTGGAAACACCATATATTTT. Amino acids: CAISTGPGNTIYF.

J is TRBJ1-2 and V is TRBV3-1 (or the pseudogene TRBV3-2); TRBD1 is a possible D gene (5 bases). The germline gives CDR1 LGHDT, CDR2 YNNKEL (reference sequence). CDR3 length: 14 amino acids. Deletions cut 11 bases from V and 4 bases from J, with 20 bases between. For the CDR3, the DNA is TGTGCCGCTTCCGCGGGGGAATGGGGCTATGGCTACACCTTC. Translated, it gives CAASAGEWGYGYTF.

The chain recombines TRBV4-1 with TRBJ2-3, with 10 bases identical to TRBD2. Germline CDR1 and CDR2: MGHRA and YSYEKL. The CDR3 contains 18 residues. Germline trimming cut 0 bases from V and 3 bases from J; bases unmatched to any gene: 9. The CDR3 DNA reads TGCGCCAGCAGCCAAGATCCCTTGCCTAGCGGGGGAACAGATACGCAGTATTTT. This codes for CASSQDPLPSGGTDTQYF.

The chain has TRBV19 and TRBJ1-2; the D gene is possibly TRBD1 (5 bases). The CDR3 is 16 residues long. Germline values: CDR1 LNHDA, CDR2 SQIVND (reference sequence). The ends were cut back, 2 bases at V and 1 base at J, with 14 bases in the middle. The CDR3 DNA sequence: TGTGCCAGTAGTATATACGTTCAGGGTAATAACTATGGCTACACCTTC. Protein: CASSIYVQGNNYGYTF.

This chain connects TRBV11-1 to TRBJ1-2; 9 bases align to TRBD1. This CDR3 has 15 amino acids. Trimming took 5 bases from V and 3 from J; bases not matched to a gene: 7. Germline lookup yields CDR1 SGHAT and CDR2 FQDESV (reference sequence). DNA for the CDR3: TGTGCCAGCAGCCATTACAGGGGGCTTGACTATGGCTACACCTTC. It codes for CASSHYRGLDYGYTF.

Only one count was recorded for this clone. The CDR3 loop is CASSKGGGPSSGANVLTF. The CDR3 coding sequence is TGTGCCAGCAGCAAAGGGGGCGGGCCAAGCTCTGGGGCCAACGTCCTGACTTTC. The rearrangement links TRBV21-1 to TRBJ2-6. TRBV21-1 is reported as a pseudogene. The CDR3 is made up of 18 amino acids.

For the CDR3, the DNA is TGTGCCTGGAGTCTCTTCGGGACTAGCGGCTACAATGAGCAGTTCTTC. Translated, it gives CAWSLFGTSGYNEQFF. The J gene is TRBJ2-1, the V gene TRBV30; 11 bases map to TRBD2. Trimming took 2 bases from V and 3 from J; bases not matched to a gene: 6. Germline values: CDR1 GTSNPN, CDR2 SVGIG (reference sequence). This CDR3 has 16 residues. The whole variable domain, filled in from reference TRBV30 and TRBJ2-1, reads SQTIHQWPATLVQPVGSPLSLECTVEGTSNPNLYWYRQAAGRGLQLLFYSVGIGQISSEVPQNLSASRPQDRQFILSSKKLLLSDSGFYLCAWSLFGTSGYNEQFFGPGTRLTVL.

The chain carries TRBV28 and TRBJ2-3, with D tentatively TRBD1 (5 bases). The CDR3 spans 14 residues. Per germline, CDR1 MDHEN and CDR2 SYDVKM. Trimming removed 6 bases from V and 6 bases from J, with 16 bases in between. The CDR3 region has the DNA TGTGCCAGCAGCCTCCTTCAGGGCCGGGATACGCAGTATTTT. Its protein is CASSLLQGRDTQYF.

This clone was seen once. The rearrangement uses TRBV5-1 and TRBJ2-7, with D perhaps matching TRBD1 (5 bases). CDR3 length: 14 residues. Germline V lookup: CDR1 SGHRS, CDR2 YFSETQ. Trimming stripped 2 bases from V and 4 bases from J, with 13 bases between. The CDR3: CASSFSTGAYEQYF. The CDR3 nucleotides are TGCGCCAGCAGCTTTTCAACAGGAGCTTACGAGCAGTACTTC.

The rearrangement joins TRBV28 to TRBJ1-4; no definite D call. Germline values: CDR1 MDHEN, CDR2 SYDVKM. V lost 7 bases, J lost 4 bases, and 13 bases lay in between. The length of the CDR3 is 14 residues. The CDR3 sequence is CASTVGNRNEKLFF. CDR3 bases: TGTGCCAGCACCGTAGGGAACCGTAATGAAAAACTGTTTTTT. The full variable domain, in which reference TRBV28 and TRBJ1-4 provide the parts outside the CDR3, is DVKVTQSSRYLVKRTGEKVFLECVQDMDHENMFWYRQDPGLGLRLIYFSYDVKMKEKGDIPEGYSVSREKKERFSLILESASTNQTSMYLCASTVGNRNEKLFFGSGTQLSVL.

The V and J genes are TRBV6-5 and TRBJ1-4, with a weak D call TRBD1 (5 bases). The CDR3 extends over 13 amino acids. Germline CDR1 is MNHEY and CDR2 is SVGAGI. Trimming removed 7 bases at V and 6 bases at J, with 12 bases between. CDR3 sequence reads: CASKPGPYEKLFF. CDR3 in DNA: TGTGCCAGCAAACCGGGACCTTATGAAAAACTGTTTTTT.

This clone was observed a few times. This chain links TRBV28 with TRBJ1-3, with a possible D match to TRBD1 (6 bases). CDR1 and CDR2 from the germline V gene are MDHEN and SYDVKM. V lost 7 bases and J lost 8, with 27 bases in between. There are 17 residues in the CDR3. The chain's CDR3 is CASTSGGHTVGSDTIYF. As DNA, the CDR3 is TGTGCCAGCACGTCCGGGGGACATACAGTTGGCAGCGACACCATATATTTT.

In DNA form, the CDR3 reads TGTGCCTGGAGCGGGATGTATGGAAACACCATATATTTT. The encoded protein is CAWSGMYGNTIYF. The chain has TRBV30 and TRBJ1-3; D unresolved. Between the trimmed V and J ends, which lost 3 bases and 3 bases, there was a span of 9 bases. The CDR3 consists of 13 residues. Germline CDR1 reads GTSNPN; CDR2 reads SVGIG (reference sequence).

In its sample, this clone was seen a few times. This rearrangement joins TRBV11-3 to TRBJ2-1, with D perhaps TRBD2 (7 bases). V lost 4 bases to trimming and J lost 1 base, with 11 bases between them. Germline CDR1 reads SGHNT; CDR2 reads YENEEA. CDR3 length: 15 residues. CDR3 DNA sequence: TGTGCCAGCAGCTCGGGGGGCCTGTCCTACAATGAGCAGTTCTTC. Protein: CASSSGGLSYNEQFF.

The chain is built from TRBV5-8 and TRBJ1-3, with unresolved D. Trimming left V 4 bases short and J 6 bases short, with 14 bases between. Per germline, CDR1 SGHTS and CDR2 YDEGEE. This CDR3 comprises 14 residues. The CDR3, as DNA: TGTGCCAGCAGCCTCCTCGTCCTGACAAACACCATATATTTT. This gives the protein CASSLLVLTNTIYF.

The chain employs TRBV18 and TRBJ1-3; no clear D. The CDR3 is made up of 15 amino acids. Trimming left V 0 bases short and J 0 bases short, with 6 bases between. Germline V gene lookup returns CDR1 KGHSH and CDR2 LQKENI. This CDR3 reads CASSPPANSGNTIYF. The CDR3 coding sequence is TGTGCCAGCTCACCACCGGCTAACTCTGGAAACACCATATATTTT. The entire variable domain, with the rest obtained from reference TRBV18 and TRBJ1-3, is as follows: NAGVMQNPRHLVRRRGQEARLRCSPMKGHSHVYWYRQLPEEGLKFMVYLQKENIIDESGMPKERFSAEFPKEGPSILRIQQVVRGDSAAYFCASSPPANSGNTIYFGEGSWLTVV.

The chain links TRBV7-2 to TRBJ1-1, with D uncertain. The ends were cut back, 3 bases at V and 2 bases at J, with 10 bases in the middle. The CDR3 is made up of 14 amino acids. Germline loops: CDR1 SGHTA, CDR2 FQGNSA. CDR3 amino acids: CASSFRRTNTEAFF. As DNA, the CDR3 is TGTGCCAGCAGCTTCCGGCGCACAAACACTGAAGCTTTCTTT.

The chain employs TRBV14 and TRBJ2-5, with D tentatively TRBD2 (5 bases). V lost 5 bases and J 5 bases, leaving 15 bases between the germline ends. This CDR3 region has 14 residues. Germline CDR1 SGHDN, CDR2 FVKESK. The CDR3 spells CASSATTRLETQYF. The CDR3 DNA reads TGTGCCAGCAGCGCGACTACGAGGCTGGAGACCCAGTACTTC.

The CDR3 spells CATNSQRDNSYEQYF. The CDR3 region has the DNA TGTGCCACCAATTCTCAAAGGGACAACTCCTACGAGCAGTACTTC. The chain links TRBV15 to TRBJ2-7; D might be TRBD1 (6 bases). V gave up 7 bases and J gave up 0 bases, with 16 bases separating them. Germline V gene data show CDR1 as LNHNV and CDR2 as YYDKDF (reference sequence). The CDR3 loop spans 15 amino acids.

This clone was seen only once. The chain couples TRBV9 to TRBJ2-1; TRBD2 matches 10 bases. CDR1 and CDR2 from the germline V gene are SGDLS and YYNGEE. V trimming: 0 bases; J trimming: 0 bases; junction bases outside the gene matches: 15. The CDR3 runs 21 residues. The chain's CDR3 is CASSVGSPSGGRIYSYNEQFF. CDR3 coding DNA: TGTGCCAGCAGCGTAGGTTCTCCTAGCGGGGGCCGTATCTACTCCTACAATGAGCAGTTCTTC.

The chain joins TRBV30 to TRBJ1-5; D remains unclear. Germline values: CDR1 GTSNPN, CDR2 SVGIG (reference sequence). CDR3 length equals 15 residues. Trimming took off 1 base at V and 4 bases at J, with 14 bases between the two ends. The DNA for the CDR3 is TGTGCCTGGAGTGCGCGTGGGTCCTTAAATCAGCCCCAGCATTTT. It specifies CAWSARGSLNQPQHF.

A few counts support this clone. The gene calls are TRBV7-9 and TRBJ1-5; tentatively, D is TRBD1 (5 bases). The CDR3 sequence is 16 residues long. V was cut by 5 bases and J by 9 bases, with 23 bases left in between. CDR1 is SEHNR, CDR2 FQNEAQ, per germline (reference sequence). In DNA form, the CDR3 reads TGTGCCAGCAGCCCCCGGGGGGAGGAGGTTTCTGGGCCCCAGCATTTT. It yields the protein CASSPRGEEVSGPQHF.